Below are 26 T cell receptor beta chains sequenced from a single sample in a study of OX40 agonist ivuxolimab in advanced cancers. Data came from immunoSEQ multiplex PCR; TCRdb stores just in-frame clones and leaves some out. The sample comprises about 20,000 clones, around 76% of which are singletons, and over 20% rests with the top ten. The sample in question was CD4+ or CD8+ T cells sorted from blood, obtained in a trial of the OX40 agonist ivuxolimab. The receptors shown here come from an adult with an advanced solid tumor such as melanoma, head and neck, liver or kidney cancer.

This chain connects TRBV11-2 to TRBJ2-3; D unresolved. This CDR3 contains 14 residues. Trimming took off 1 base at V and 0 bases at J, with 5 bases between the two ends. Germline lookup yields CDR1 SGHAT and CDR2 FQNNGV. The CDR3: CASSLVDSTDTQYF. The CDR3 region has the DNA TGTGCCAGCAGCTTAGTTGACAGCACAGATACGCAGTATTTT.

This clone came up a few times. V and J are TRBV7-6 and TRBJ2-1, with 7 bases that match TRBD2. Germline V gene lookup returns CDR1 SGHVS and CDR2 FNYEAQ. The CDR3 runs 15 residues. Trimming took 3 bases from V and 3 from J; bases not matched to a gene: 5. CDR3 nucleotides: TGTGCCAGCAGCTTGGGCGGGGGTAGCTACAATGAGCAGTTCTTC. Protein product: CASSLGGGSYNEQFF.

This clone came up a few times. A much larger clone differs from this one at a single base, so this may be a read error. Other DNA sequences of this sample code for an identical CDR3. The gene calls are TRBV29-1 and TRBJ2-1, with D possibly being TRBD2 (7 bases). The CDR3 consists of 18 residues. Germline-derived CDR1 and CDR2 are SQVTM and ANQGSEA. CDR3 in amino acids: CSVEGGGGAGGSYNEQFF. Written as DNA, the CDR3 is TGCAGCGTGGAAGGGGGGGGAGGGGCAGGAGGTTCCTACAATGAGCAGTTCTTC.

Notes on this clone: The same CDR3 also results from other DNA sequences found in this sample. The chain employs TRBV6-1 and TRBJ2-3; D is undetermined. Trimming left V 7 bases short and J 1 base short, with 12 bases between. The CDR3 sequence is 14 residues long. The germline gives CDR1 MNHNS, CDR2 SASEGT. CDR3 nucleotides: TGTGCCAGCAAACAAAAGCAGGGCACAGATACGCAGTATTTT. It specifies CASKQKQGTDTQYF.

The V and J genes are TRBV27 and TRBJ2-1; D call uncertain. Germline-derived CDR1 and CDR2 are MNHEY and SMNVEV (reference sequence). Trimming shortened V by 4 bases and J by 8 bases, and 15 bases separated the two germline ends. The CDR3 consists of 14 residues. CDR3 in DNA: TGTGCCAGCAGTTCCCGACCGGTTCGGGATGAGCAGTTCTTC. It codes for CASSSRPVRDEQFF.

The gene calls are TRBV5-1 and TRBJ1-3; D uncertain. The CDR3 has 16 residues. The germline V gene encodes CDR1 SGHRS and CDR2 YFSETQ. V was pared by 3 bases and J by 4 bases, with 17 bases between. Here the CDR3 DNA reads TGCGCCAGCAGCTCGACCGGATCGGCACAGGGAAACACCATATATTTT. Its translation is CASSSTGSAQGNTIYF.

In its sample, this clone was seen a few times. V is TRBV19 and J is TRBJ2-1; 10 bases map to TRBD1. CDR1 and CDR2 from the germline V gene are LNHDA and SQIVND (reference sequence). There are 13 residues in the CDR3. V lost 11 bases to trimming and J lost 6 bases; unmatched junction nucleotides: 7. CDR3 region: CAVRDRGLNEQFF. The CDR3, as DNA: TGTGCCGTCCGGGACAGGGGTCTCAATGAGCAGTTCTTC.

The chain uses TRBV5-6 and TRBJ1-6, with a weak D call TRBD1 (6 bases). The CDR3 consists of 14 residues. Trimming removed 6 bases from V and 7 bases from J, with 14 bases in between. The germline V gene encodes CDR1 SGHDT and CDR2 YYEEEE. The CDR3 nucleotides are TGTGCCAGCACCCTAGGGCAGGGGAATTCACCCCTCCACTTT. This encodes CASTLGQGNSPLHF.

The gene calls are TRBV7-1 and TRBJ1-2, with a tentative D call TRBD1 (5 bases). TRBV7-1 is an ORF, and what it does is uncertain. V lost 5 bases, J lost 0 bases, and 13 bases lay in between. The CDR3 has 15 residues. CDR3 coding DNA: TGTGCCAGCAGCCCCTGGGGGGGGACTAACTATGGCTACACCTTC. Translating it yields CASSPWGGTNYGYTF.

Only one count was recorded for this clone. The J gene is TRBJ2-5, the V gene TRBV5-4; D is perhaps TRBD1 (5 bases). V shed 1 base and J shed 4 bases, with 14 bases lying between them. In germline, CDR1 is SGHNT, CDR2 YYREEE (reference sequence). The CDR3 spans 15 residues. CDR3 nucleotide sequence: TGTGCCAGCAGCTTGATCATGGGGCAGGGAGAGACCCAGTACTTC. Its translation: CASSLIMGQGETQYF.

This clone rates as medium-sized. This chain links TRBV25-1 with TRBJ1-3; no clear D gene. Trimming shortened V by 3 bases and J by 0 bases, and 12 bases separated the two germline ends. The CDR3 runs to 16 residues. Germline V CDR1 and CDR2: MGHDK, SYGVNS. The CDR3 is CASSDTSSSSGNTIYF. Here the CDR3 DNA reads TGTGCCAGCAGTGATACCTCCTCGAGCTCTGGAAACACCATATATTTT.

The V and J genes are TRBV11-3 and TRBJ2-7; D is unresolved. Trimming shortened V by 1 base and J by 5 bases, and 6 bases separated the two germline ends. Germline V gene lookup returns CDR1 SGHNT and CDR2 YENEEA. The CDR3 is 12 amino acids. The DNA for the CDR3 is TGTGCCAGCAGCTTAGTAGGAAACGAGCAGTACTTC. Translation: CASSLVGNEQYF.

This clone was recorded many times. V usage is TRBV11-3 and J usage is TRBJ2-5, with D tentatively TRBD1 (5 bases). Germline-derived CDR1 and CDR2 are SGHNT and YENEEA. This CDR3 contains 18 residues. The ends were cut back, 5 bases at V and 2 bases at J, with 24 bases in the middle. CDR3 in DNA: TGTGCCAGCAGCCCCTGGGGCGGTCTGGATTTGGGGCAAGAGACCCAGTACTTC. Protein product: CASSPWGGLDLGQETQYF.

The chain couples TRBV28 to TRBJ2-7; D might be TRBD1 (7 bases). Germline loops: CDR1 MDHEN, CDR2 SYDVKM. The CDR3 is made up of 16 amino acids. The V end was cut by 2 bases, the J end by 2 bases, with 16 bases between. CDR3 sequence (DNA): TGTGCCAGCAGTTTAACCCCAGGGGGGCAACCCTACGAGCAGTACTTC. The encoded protein is CASSLTPGGQPYEQYF.

The J gene is TRBJ2-3, the V gene TRBV9; 8 nucleotides align to TRBD1. Germline V gene data show CDR1 as SGDLS and CDR2 as YYNGEE. The J segment lost 4 bases and the V segment lost 3 bases, leaving 4 bases of the junction unmatched. This CDR3 is built from 14 residues. Written as DNA, the CDR3 is TGTGCCAGCAGCGCCGGACAGGGCCCAGATACGCAGTATTTT. As protein: CASSAGQGPDTQYF.

This clone was picked up a small number of times. The chain has TRBV6-6 and TRBJ2-1; 9 nucleotides match TRBD2. J was trimmed by 9 bases and V by 4 bases; bases with no gene match: 7. Germline CDR1 is MNHNY and CDR2 is SVGAGI (reference sequence). CDR3 size: 14 residues. The CDR3 protein is CASSFLISGSEQFF. Written as DNA, the CDR3 is TGTGCCAGCAGTTTCCTTATTAGCGGGAGTGAGCAGTTCTTC.

The chain couples TRBV9 to TRBJ1-5; the match to TRBD1 covers 7 bases. J gave up 2 bases and V 0 bases, and 2 bases lay outside the gene matches. This CDR3 has 15 amino acids. Germline CDR1 SGDLS, CDR2 YYNGEE. The CDR3 protein is CASSVGGGGNQPQHF. The CDR3 DNA reads TGTGCCAGCAGCGTAGGAGGGGGCGGCAATCAGCCCCAGCATTTT. Full variable domain (missing parts from reference TRBV9 and TRBJ1-5): DSGVTQTPKHLITATGQRVTLRCSPRSGDLSVYWYQQSLDQGLQFLIQYYNGEERAKGNILERFSAQQFPDLHSELNLSSLELGDSALYFCASSVGGGGNQPQHFGDGTRLSIL.

This chain connects TRBV13 to TRBJ1-6; D gene uncertain. This CDR3 has 14 residues. From germline, CDR1 is PRHDT and CDR2 FYEKMQ (reference sequence). V was trimmed by 0 bases and J by 7 bases, leaving 7 bases between them. CDR3 sequence reads: CASSLGLQNSPLHF. The CDR3 DNA is TGTGCCAGCAGCTTAGGCCTCCAGAATTCACCCCTCCACTTT.

The V gene is TRBV19, the J gene TRBJ1-1, with no clear D. The CDR3 is 12 residues long. Deletions cut 5 bases from V and 3 bases from J, with 7 bases between. Germline V gene lookup returns CDR1 LNHDA and CDR2 SQIVND (reference sequence). CDR3: CASSPAYTEAFF. CDR3 coding DNA: TGTGCCAGTAGTCCGGCCTACACTGAAGCTTTCTTT.

The V and J genes are TRBV6-4 and TRBJ2-1, with 9 bases aligning to TRBD1. Per the germline V gene, CDR1 is MRHNA and CDR2 is SNTAGT. V was clipped by 7 bases and J by 2 bases; unmatched bases: 6. This CDR3 is built from 15 residues. For the CDR3, the DNA is TGTGCCAGCACCCGGGACAGGGACGCCTACAATGAGCAGTTCTTC. It encodes CASTRDRDAYNEQFF.

The chain joins TRBV15 to TRBJ1-5; D is undetermined. V lost 1 base, J lost 1 base, and 5 bases lay in between. Per the germline V gene, CDR1 is LNHNV and CDR2 is YYDKDF (reference sequence). This CDR3 contains 14 residues. For the CDR3, the DNA is TGTGCCACCAGCAGAGTTGGGAGCAATCAGCCCCAGCATTTT. Protein product: CATSRVGSNQPQHF.

Comments on this clone: A far larger clone is only one base removed, so a read error is likely. Different DNA sequences within this sample yield the same CDR3. The chain carries TRBV5-5 and TRBJ2-2, with D possibly TRBD2 on 6 matching bases. The CDR3 is made up of 17 amino acids. The ends were cut back, 4 bases at V and 5 bases at J, with 21 bases in the middle. Germline V gives CDR1 SGHKS, CDR2 YYEKEE (reference sequence). The CDR3 reads CASSPRWAGHSTGELFF. The CDR3 region has the DNA TGTGCCAGCAGCCCGAGGTGGGCGGGGCACTCTACCGGGGAGCTGTTTTTT.

In DNA form, the CDR3 reads TGCGCCAGCAGCCAAGAATTGGGTTGGGAGACCCAGTACTTC. This translates into CASSQELGWETQYF. The rearrangement links TRBV4-1 to TRBJ2-5; D remains unclear. With 0 bases removed from V and 5 bases from J, the gap between germline ends came to 10 bases. The CDR3 has 14 residues. Germline V CDR1 and CDR2: MGHRA, YSYEKL.

This chain connects TRBV9 to TRBJ2-7; D call uncertain. The germline CDR1 and CDR2 sequences are SGDLS and YYNGEE. V gave up 0 bases and J gave up 5 bases, with 15 bases separating them. This CDR3 is 15 amino acids long. DNA for the CDR3: TGTGCCAGCAGCGTAGGCACAGAACCTTTGGACGAGCAGTACTTC. This codes for CASSVGTEPLDEQYF.

The CDR3 is CASSLPYNEQFF. The CDR3 coding sequence is TGTGCCAGCAGCTTACCTTACAATGAGCAGTTCTTC. J is TRBJ2-1 and V is TRBV13; D gene uncertain. Germline CDR1 PRHDT, CDR2 FYEKMQ (reference sequence). This CDR3 is built from 12 residues. With 2 bases removed from V and 4 bases from J, the gap between germline ends came to 3 bases.

This chain links TRBV27 with TRBJ2-2; D tentatively fits TRBD1 or TRBD2 (5 bases each). The CDR3 is 14 amino acids. Trimming cost V 1 base and J 8 bases, with 11 bases left between them. Germline values: CDR1 MNHEY, CDR2 SMNVEV (reference sequence). The chain's CDR3 is CASSLLRGGGELFF. The CDR3 nucleotides are TGTGCCAGCAGTTTATTGAGGGGTGGGGGGGAGCTGTTTTTT.